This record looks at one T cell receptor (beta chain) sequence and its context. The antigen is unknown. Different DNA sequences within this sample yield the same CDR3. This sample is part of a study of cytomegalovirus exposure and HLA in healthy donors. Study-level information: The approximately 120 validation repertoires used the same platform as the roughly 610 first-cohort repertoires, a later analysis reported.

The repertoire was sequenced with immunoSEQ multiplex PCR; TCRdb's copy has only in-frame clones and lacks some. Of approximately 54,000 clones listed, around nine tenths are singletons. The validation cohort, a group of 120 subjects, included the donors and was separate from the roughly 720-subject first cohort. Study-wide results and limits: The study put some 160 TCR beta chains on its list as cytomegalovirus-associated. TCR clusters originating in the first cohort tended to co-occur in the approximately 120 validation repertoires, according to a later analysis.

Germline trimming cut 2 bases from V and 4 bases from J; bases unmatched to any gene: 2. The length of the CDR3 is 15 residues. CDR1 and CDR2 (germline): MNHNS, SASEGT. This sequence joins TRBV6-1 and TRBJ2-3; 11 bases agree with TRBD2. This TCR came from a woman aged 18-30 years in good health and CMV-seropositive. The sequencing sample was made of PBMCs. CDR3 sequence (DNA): TGTGCCAGCAGTGAACTAGCGGGGGGCCCAGATACGCAGTATTTT. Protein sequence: CASSELAGGPDTQYF.